This TCR beta chain appears in the sequencing data of a study of post-analysis software for immune sequencing data. Study results and limitations: Higher frequency in patients than in controls was seen for about five TRBV segments, with TRBV5-6, TRBV5-1 and TRBV20-1 among them. Among multiple sclerosis patients, normalized Chao1 diversity was significantly below that of controls.

Included in the TCR beta cDNA libraries were unique molecular identifiers. From the PCR reads, TCRdb called clonotypes with MiXCR, one entry per CDR3 protein. In the table there are 430,000 or so distinct CDR3 sequences, over 30% of which are singletons. Germline V lookup: CDR1 SGHAT, CDR2 FQNNGV. This CDR3 has 20 amino acids. There are a few counts of this clonotype. As yet, its antigen is unknown. This sequence originates from a girl aged 2 to 10 with multiple sclerosis. Sequenced input: blood. The rearrangement uses TRBV11-2 and TRBJ2-1; TRBD2 matches 15 bases. Near its end, the DNA agrees better with TRBJ2-7, so the J call may be wrong. CDR3 sequence reads: CASSSRTSGGDPSSYNEQYF. CDR3 sequence (DNA): TGTGCCAGCAGCTCTAGGACTAGCGGGGGGGACCCCAGCTCCTACAATGAGCAGTACTTC.